Below are 13 T cell receptor beta chains sequenced from a single sample in a study of blood T cell repertoires in COVID-19. TCRdb's copy holds only in-frame clones and misses some; the assay was immunoSEQ multiplex PCR. The sample consists of roughly 140,000 clones, about 87% of them appearing once. The specimen sequenced was peripheral blood. The receptors here all came from a woman of 80 years or more with acute or convalescent COVID-19.

This sequence joins TRBV18 and TRBJ1-1; D unclear. The CDR3 has 13 amino acids. Germline V gene lookup returns CDR1 KGHSH and CDR2 LQKENI. Trimming cost V 2 bases and J 4 bases, with 8 bases left between them. DNA for the CDR3: TGTGCCAGCTCACCAGTGGGAGGCACTGAAGCTTTCTTT. The encoded protein is CASSPVGGTEAFF.

The chain is built from TRBV4-3 and TRBJ1-2, with D perhaps matching TRBD1 (6 bases). V gave up 0 bases and J gave up 4 bases, with 15 bases separating them. Germline-derived CDR1 and CDR2 are LGHNA and YSLEER. The CDR3 has 16 residues. Here the CDR3 reads CASSQDRGASGYGYTF. The DNA of the CDR3 is TGCGCCAGCAGCCAAGATCGGGGGGCCTCGGGCTATGGCTACACCTTC.

The chain is built from TRBV19 and TRBJ2-5; 9 positions agree with TRBD1. V shed 6 bases, J shed 1 base, and the junction held 3 bases outside the gene matches. The CDR3 consists of 14 residues. CDR1 and CDR2 (germline): LNHDA, SQIVND (reference sequence). CDR3 DNA: TGTGCCAGTAGGAGACAGGGGGTCCAAGAGACCCAGTACTTC. It encodes CASRRQGVQETQYF.

V is TRBV27 and J is TRBJ2-1, with D tentatively TRBD2 (5 bases). Germline lookup yields CDR1 MNHEY and CDR2 SMNVEV (reference sequence). Trimming left V 7 bases short and J 12 bases short, with 13 bases between. There are 11 residues in the CDR3. CDR3 coding DNA: TGTGCCAGCAAACGGAGGTCCGGGCAGTTCTTC. It is translated as CASKRRSGQFF.

The chain employs TRBV6-5 and TRBJ1-1; 7 bases align to TRBD1. Per germline, CDR1 MNHEY and CDR2 SVGAGI. Losses at the gene ends were 7 bases for V and 4 bases for J; bases not matched to a gene: 9. The CDR3 is made up of 14 amino acids. DNA for the CDR3: TGTGCCAGCAATCCCGACAGGGATTTCACTGAAGCTTTCTTT. This gives the protein CASNPDRDFTEAFF.

V and J are TRBV5-4 and TRBJ2-1, with 10 bases that match TRBD2. The CDR3 spans 18 residues. V trimming: 0 bases; J trimming: 4 bases; junction bases outside the gene matches: 10. CDR1 is SGHNT and CDR2 is YYREEE in the germline V gene (reference sequence). The CDR3 coding sequence is TGTGCCAGCAGCTTGGAATTGGTAGCGGGGGGTAATTACAATGAGCAGTTCTTC. Protein product: CASSLELVAGGNYNEQFF.

The V call is TRBV5-6, the J call TRBJ1-6; the D is unclear. Germline assignment: CDR1 SGHDT and CDR2 YYEEEE. The CDR3 runs to 16 residues. Between the trimmed V and J ends, which lost 0 bases and 3 bases, there was a span of 10 bases. CDR3 protein: CASSLVGADYNSPLHF. Written as DNA, the CDR3 is TGTGCCAGCAGCTTGGTTGGAGCTGACTATAATTCACCCCTCCACTTT.

Notes on this clone: The junction does not match germline at one end; this may be a read error. The genes are TRBV7-7 and TRBJ1-6, with 8 bases aligning to TRBD1. This CDR3 is 17 amino acids long. The germline CDR1 and CDR2 sequences are SSHAT and FNYEAQ (reference sequence). DNA for the CDR3: TGTGCTAGCAGTCCAGGACAGGGAACGCTTTATAATTCACCCCTCCACTTT. Amino acids: CASSPGQGTLYNSPLHF.

The chain carries TRBV6-5 and TRBJ2-7; TRBD2 matches at 14 bases. The CDR3 totals 13 residues. V lost 6 bases, J lost 6 bases, and 1 base stayed unmatched. The germline V gene has CDR1 MNHEY and CDR2 SVGAGI. The chain's CDR3 is CASRTSGGAEQYF. The CDR3 DNA sequence: TGTGCCAGCAGGACTAGCGGGGGGGCCGAGCAGTACTTC.

This sequence joins TRBV19 and TRBJ1-5; the D gene is possibly TRBD1 (6 bases). Trimming took off 6 bases at V and 0 bases at J, with 12 bases between the two ends. CDR1 and CDR2 from the germline V gene are LNHDA and SQIVND (reference sequence). The CDR3 totals 15 residues. The CDR3 bases are TGTGCCAGTAGGAGGACAGTCTATAGCAATCAGCCCCAGCATTTT. Translating gives CASRRTVYSNQPQHF.

The V and J genes are TRBV6-5 and TRBJ1-2; D perhaps matches TRBD1 (5 bases). CDR3 size: 14 residues. Germline lookup yields CDR1 MNHEY and CDR2 SVGAGI. Between the trimmed V and J ends, which lost 2 bases and 10 bases, there was a span of 17 bases. The DNA of the CDR3 is TGTGCCAGCAGTTACCGGACGGCCCGGGGGGACTACACCTTC. Translating it yields CASSYRTARGDYTF.

The CDR3 region has the DNA TGTGCCACCCACGGCGGGGGGGCAGGTTCACCCCTCCACTTT. Its translation is CATHGGGAGSPLHF. This sequence joins TRBV2 and TRBJ1-6, with TRBD1 as a possible D gene (6 bases). Germline CDR1 reads SNHLY; CDR2 reads FYNNEI. This CDR3 is 14 amino acids long. V shed 10 bases and J shed 9 bases, with 19 bases lying between them.

This clone was observed once. The chain joins TRBV18 to TRBJ1-1; TRBD1 agrees at 7 bases. The CDR3 is 16 residues long. Trimming cost V 4 bases and J 1 base; bases outside gene matches: 9. The germline V gene has CDR1 KGHSH and CDR2 LQKENI. CDR3 residues: CASSLNTGTENTEAFF. CDR3 nucleotides: TGTGCCAGCTCACTAAACACCGGGACAGAGAACACTGAAGCTTTCTTT.